The entry below describes one T cell receptor (beta chain). This sample is drawn from a study of blood T cell repertoires in COVID-19. Sequencing was performed with immunoSEQ multiplex PCR; in TCRdb, only in-frame clones are kept and a portion is missing. The data contain hundreds of thousands of clones, around 87% of them singletons. This CDR3 is 15 amino acids long. From germline, CDR1 is MGHRA and CDR2 YSYEKL. The V gene end was trimmed by 4 bases and the J gene end by 4 bases; junction bases not matched to a gene: 4. The sample was PBMCs or T cells enriched from blood (not recorded which). J is TRBJ1-4 and V is TRBV4-1, with 9 bases that match TRBD1. The sequence was obtained from a woman aged 45-59 years who had recovered from COVID-19. The CDR3 spells CASSPGQGFNEKLFF. CDR3 bases: TGCGCCAGCAGCCCGGGACAGGGCTTTAATGAAAAACTGTTTTTT.